This T cell receptor (beta chain) was obtained from a study of shared clonotypes between healthy human individuals. CDR3 length: 13 residues. Trimming removed 2 bases from V and 6 bases from J, with 10 bases in between. Germline V gives CDR1 SNHLY, CDR2 FYNNEI. This clone was observed once. Sorted-subset replicate PCR reactions were performed with roughly 200 ng DNA, corresponding to tens of thousands of T cell genomes. Sequencing was performed with immunoSEQ multiplex PCR; in TCRdb, only in-frame clones are kept and a portion is missing. The sample carries 560,000 or so clones, approximately 96% recorded once. Cells designated naive CD8 were CD45RO-negative and were positively selected for CCR7, with terminally differentiated effector memory CD45RA+ cells excluded.

The V and J genes are TRBV2 and TRBJ1-2; D is uncertain. This receptor was taken from a woman between 25 and 40 years old in good health. Material for sequencing was naive CD8+ T cells sorted from blood. CDR3 amino acids: CASSENQAHGYTF. The CDR3 DNA reads as TGTGCCAGCAGTGAAAACCAGGCCCATGGCTACACCTTC.